Presented here are 2 T cell receptor beta chains from one specimen sequenced in a study of shared clonotypes between healthy human individuals. Clones were read by immunoSEQ multiplex PCR, and TCRdb kept only the in-frame ones, dropping some. The sample lists approximately 1.5 million clones, approximately 98% occurring once. Material: naive CD4+ T cells sorted from blood. The subset here: CD45RA+ positively selected. Receptors originate from a man aged 30 to 45 in good health.

The V gene is TRBV6-5, the J gene TRBJ1-1, with D tentatively TRBD1 (5 bases). Germline CDR1 reads MNHEY; CDR2 reads SVGAGI. The CDR3 has 15 residues. The germline V and J ends were trimmed by 2 bases and 4 bases, with 14 bases remaining between them. The CDR3: CASSYDVGVATEAFF. CDR3 bases: TGTGCCAGCAGTTACGATGTGGGGGTCGCCACTGAAGCTTTCTTT.

A single count supports this clone. The CDR3 here is CATSSARASGSIRGADTQYF. DNA for the CDR3: TGTGCCACCAGCAGCGCCCGGGCTAGCGGCTCAATACGAGGTGCAGATACGCAGTATTTT. The rearrangement uses TRBV15 and TRBJ2-3; 7 positions match TRBD2. The V gene end was trimmed by 3 bases and the J gene end by 4 bases; junction bases not matched to a gene: 22. CDR1 is LNHNV, CDR2 YYDKDF, per germline (reference sequence). The CDR3 loop spans 20 amino acids. Full variable domain (outside the CDR3, taken from reference TRBV15 and TRBJ2-3): DAMVIQNPRYQVTQFGKPVTLSCSQTLNHNVMYWYQQKSSQAPKLLFHYYDKDFNNEADTPDNFQSRRPNTSFCFLDIRSPGLGDTAMYLCATSSARASGSIRGADTQYFGPGTRLTVL.